Below are 5 T cell receptor delta chains sequenced from a single sample in a study of gamma-delta T cells after stem cell transplantation. TCRdb applied CATT to the RT-PCR reads for clone calling. The sample records some 1,800 delta-chain clones, about 2.3% being singletons. The source material was gamma-delta T cells. The receptors here all came from a human donor. It is not recorded whose cells these are; they may come from a transplant donor.

This clone was seen a handful of times. This rearrangement joins TRDV2 to TRDJ1; tentatively, D is TRDD2 or TRDD3 (5 bases each). Germline V lookup: CDR1 GEAIGNYY, CDR2 EKD. CDR3 length: 22 residues. Trimming left V 3 bases short and J 0 bases short, with 34 bases between. CDR3: CACDPLPNLLGRTLGNTDKLIF. CDR3 DNA: TGTGCCTGTGACCCGCTTCCAAATCTGCTGGGTCGAACCCTTGGGAACACCGATAAACTCATCTTT.

This clone was seen more than once but under ten times. TCRdb's entry gives the protein of a much larger clone, which mismatches this DNA's translation at residue 10, likely from a read error; the protein reported here is translated from the DNA. The CDR3 sequence: CACSNLPLSAPPVLGDMGDTDKLIF. The CDR3 nucleotides read TGTGCCTGTTCCAACCTCCCCCTCTCGGCCCCGCCCGTACTGGGGGATATGGGGGACACCGATAAACTCATCTTT. The V call is TRDV2, the J call TRDJ1, with 11 bases matching TRDD3. Germline loops: CDR1 GEAIGNYY, CDR2 EKD. This CDR3 comprises 25 residues. V was pared by 6 bases and J by 0 bases, with 35 bases of the junction left unmatched.

This clone was seen only a few times. The TCRdb protein comes from a much larger clone and disagrees with this DNA's translation at residue 3, likely due to a read error; the protein given here is derived from the DNA. The chain is built from TRDV2 and TRDJ3, with TRDD3 matching over 7 bases. The CDR3 has 17 residues. Germline V CDR1 and CDR2: GEAIGNYY, EKD. Here the CDR3 DNA reads TGTGCCCGTGACCTTACTGGGGTCTCCTGGGACACCCGACAGATGTTTTTC. Protein product: CARDLTGVSWDTRQMFF.

In this sample, this clone turned up a few times. The amino acid sequence in TCRdb belongs to a much larger clone and departs from this DNA's translation at residue 14, likely a sequencing read error; the sequence shown is translated from the DNA. The rearrangement uses TRDV2 and TRDJ1; TRDD3 agrees at 9 bases. CDR1 and CDR2 (germline): GEAIGNYY, EKD. The junction had 16 bases not matched to a gene; V was cut back by 0 bases and J by 3 bases. This CDR3 contains 19 residues. CDR3 DNA sequence: TGTGCCTGTGACACCGTCGGTCTGGGGGATGCACTTGGCGCCGATAAACTCATCTTT. It is translated as CACDTVGLGDALGADKLIF.

There are a few counts of this clone. TCRdb's entry gives the protein of a much larger clone, which mismatches this DNA's translation at residue 4, likely from a read error; the protein reported here is translated from the DNA. This chain joins TRDV2 and TRDJ1; 13 nucleotides agree with TRDD3. Unmatched junction bases numbered 10, after V lost 5 bases and J lost 11 bases. The CDR3 covers 14 residues. Germline V gene sequence: CDR1 GEAIGNYY, CDR2 EKD. DNA for the CDR3: TGTGCCTGTGTCAAACTGGGGGATACGGTAGAGCTCATCTTT. Amino acid sequence: CACVKLGDTVELIF.